This TCR beta chain appears in the sequencing data of a study of Ad26.COV2.S vaccination and SARS-CoV-2 variants. Study outcomes and limitations: Vaccine recipients posted higher spike-specific TCR breadth than their placebo counterparts. The analyses of TCR breadth and depth may have understated the size of total T cell responses. The study found similar non-spike TCR breadth in vaccine and placebo recipients. It was reported that spike-specific CD8+ and CD4+ T cell responses were substantially broad after vaccination.

The junction had 4 bases not matched to a gene; V was cut back by 7 bases and J by 5 bases. The CDR3 is 12 amino acids. Germline V gene lookup returns CDR1 MNHEY and CDR2 SVGAGI. Using immunoSEQ multiplex PCR, the repertoire was profiled, and TCRdb retains in-frame clones only, with some absent. The repertoire has more than 150,000 clones, around 90% of them found once; the top ten carry around 6.3%. Worth noting for this clone: Its antigen is undetermined.

This specimen consisted of peripheral blood, obtained after recovery from COVID-19. The chain employs TRBV6-5 and TRBJ2-7, with 8 bases fitting TRBD1. The source of this sequence is a human donor who had recovered from COVID-19. CDR3 DNA sequence: TGTGCCAGCACCAGGGGGCGGAACGAGCAGTACTTC. It yields the protein CASTRGRNEQYF.